The following is a TCR beta chain sequence with its context. V lost 0 bases and J 4 bases, leaving 12 bases between the germline ends. Germline CDR1 PRHDT, CDR2 FYEKMQ (reference sequence). The CDR3 sequence is 15 residues long. The record originates from a study of blood T cell repertoires in COVID-19. The overall study: COVID-19 samples collected from the United States, Italy and Spain covered acute and convalescent phases. The cDNA or gDNA used as material had been derived from T cells, B-cell-depleted T cells, or PBMCs.

Study processing details: Amplification from reference gene primers served as the basis for estimated nucleated cell counts. TCRdb's copy holds only in-frame clones and misses some; the assay was immunoSEQ multiplex PCR. Clone size and V and J calls were adopted from that table, with D and trimming inferred from the DNA. Of some 170,000 clones listed, 75% to 85% are singletons. V and J are TRBV13 and TRBJ1-2; D unclear. Specimen: peripheral blood. This clonotype originated in a human donor in a cohort sampled during active COVID-19. The CDR3 DNA reads TGTGCCAGCAGCTTAGGTCTTGGTACAGTCTATGGCTACACCTTC. It encodes CASSLGLGTVYGYTF.